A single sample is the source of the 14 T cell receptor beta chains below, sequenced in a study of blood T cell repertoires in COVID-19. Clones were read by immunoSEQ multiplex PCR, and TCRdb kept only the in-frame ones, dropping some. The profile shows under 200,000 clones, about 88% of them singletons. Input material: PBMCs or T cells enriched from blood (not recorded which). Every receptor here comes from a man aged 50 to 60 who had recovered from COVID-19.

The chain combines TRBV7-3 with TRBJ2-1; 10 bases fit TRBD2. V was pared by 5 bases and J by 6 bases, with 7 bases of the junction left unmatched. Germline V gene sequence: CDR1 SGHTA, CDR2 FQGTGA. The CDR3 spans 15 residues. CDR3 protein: CASSLSSGGSNEQFF. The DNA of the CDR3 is TGTGCCAGCAGCCTAAGTAGCGGGGGGAGCAATGAGCAGTTCTTC.

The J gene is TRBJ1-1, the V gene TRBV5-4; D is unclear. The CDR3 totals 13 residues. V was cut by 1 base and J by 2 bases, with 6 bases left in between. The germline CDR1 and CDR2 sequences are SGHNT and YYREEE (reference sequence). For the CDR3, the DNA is TGTGCCAGCAGCTTGTTGACAAACACTGAAGCTTTCTTT. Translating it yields CASSLLTNTEAFF.

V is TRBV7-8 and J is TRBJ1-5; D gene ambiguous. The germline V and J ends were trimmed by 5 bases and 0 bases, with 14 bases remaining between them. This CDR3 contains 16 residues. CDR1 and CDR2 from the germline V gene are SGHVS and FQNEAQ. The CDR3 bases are TGTGCCAGCAGCCACTTCGGGGAGATTAGCAATCAGCCCCAGCATTTT. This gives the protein CASSHFGEISNQPQHF.

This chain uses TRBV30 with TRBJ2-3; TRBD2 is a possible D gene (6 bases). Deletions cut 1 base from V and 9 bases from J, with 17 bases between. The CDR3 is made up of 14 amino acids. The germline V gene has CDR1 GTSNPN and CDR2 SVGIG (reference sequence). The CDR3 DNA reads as TGTGCCTGGAGTGGGGGGGACGCTCGTAAGACGCAGTATTTT. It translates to CAWSGGDARKTQYF.

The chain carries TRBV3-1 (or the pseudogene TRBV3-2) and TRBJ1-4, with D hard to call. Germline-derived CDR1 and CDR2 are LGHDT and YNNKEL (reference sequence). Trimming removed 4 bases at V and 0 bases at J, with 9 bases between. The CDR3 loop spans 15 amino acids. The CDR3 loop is CASSPPGTTNEKLFF. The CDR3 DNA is TGTGCCAGCAGCCCCCCCGGGACAACTAATGAAAAACTGTTTTTT.

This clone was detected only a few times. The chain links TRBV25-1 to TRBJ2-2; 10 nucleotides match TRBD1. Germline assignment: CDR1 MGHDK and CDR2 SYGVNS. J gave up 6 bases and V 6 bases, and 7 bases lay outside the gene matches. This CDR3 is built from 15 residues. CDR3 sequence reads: CASSRTGGTAGELFF. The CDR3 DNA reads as TGTGCCAGCAGCCGGACAGGGGGAACGGCCGGGGAGCTGTTTTTT.

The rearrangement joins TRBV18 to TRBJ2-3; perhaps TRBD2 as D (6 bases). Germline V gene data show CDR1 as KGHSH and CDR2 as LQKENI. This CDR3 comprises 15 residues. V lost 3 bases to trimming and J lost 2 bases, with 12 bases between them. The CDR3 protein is CASSPRDFSTDTQYF. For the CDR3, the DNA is TGTGCCAGCTCACCCCGGGACTTCTCCACAGATACGCAGTATTTT.

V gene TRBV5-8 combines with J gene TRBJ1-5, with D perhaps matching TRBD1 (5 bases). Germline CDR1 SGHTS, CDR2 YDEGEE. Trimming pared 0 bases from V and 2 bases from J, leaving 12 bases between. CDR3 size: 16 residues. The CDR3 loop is CASSLELGPGNQPQHF. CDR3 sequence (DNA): TGTGCCAGCAGCTTGGAACTGGGGCCGGGCAATCAGCCCCAGCATTTT.

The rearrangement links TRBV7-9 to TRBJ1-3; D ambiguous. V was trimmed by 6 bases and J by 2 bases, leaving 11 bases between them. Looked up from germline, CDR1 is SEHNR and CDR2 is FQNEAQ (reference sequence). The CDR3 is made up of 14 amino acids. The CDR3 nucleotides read TGTGCCAGCAGTTATCGCGGGGCTGGAAACACCATATATTTT. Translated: CASSYRGAGNTIYF.

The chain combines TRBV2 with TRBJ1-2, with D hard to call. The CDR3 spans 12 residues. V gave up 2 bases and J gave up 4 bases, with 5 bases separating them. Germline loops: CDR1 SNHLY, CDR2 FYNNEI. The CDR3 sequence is CASSEIVYGYTF. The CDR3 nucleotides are TGTGCCAGCAGTGAAATCGTCTATGGCTACACCTTC. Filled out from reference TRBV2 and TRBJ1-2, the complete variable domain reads EPEVTQTPSHQVTQMGQEVILRCVPISNHLYFYWYRQILGQKVEFLVSFYNNEISEKSEIFDDQFSVERPDGSNFTLKIRSTKLEDSAMYFCASSEIVYGYTFGSGTRLTVV.

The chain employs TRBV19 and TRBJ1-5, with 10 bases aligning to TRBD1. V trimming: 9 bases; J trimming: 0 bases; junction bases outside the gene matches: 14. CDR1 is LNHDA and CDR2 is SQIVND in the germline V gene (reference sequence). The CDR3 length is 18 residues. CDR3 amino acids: CASLPGQGRKFSNQPQHF. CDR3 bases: TGTGCCAGCCTACCGGGACAGGGGAGAAAATTTAGCAATCAGCCCCAGCATTTT.

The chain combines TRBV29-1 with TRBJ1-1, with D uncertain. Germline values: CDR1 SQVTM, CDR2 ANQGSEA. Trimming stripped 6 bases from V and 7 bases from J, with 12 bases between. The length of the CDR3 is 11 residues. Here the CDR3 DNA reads TGCAGCGTCCGAGATGTTGGTGAAGCTTTCTTT. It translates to CSVRDVGEAFF.

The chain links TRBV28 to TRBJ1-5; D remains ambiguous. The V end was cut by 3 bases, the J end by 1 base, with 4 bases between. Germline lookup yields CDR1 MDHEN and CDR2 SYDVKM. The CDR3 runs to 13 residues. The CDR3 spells CASSFLSNQPQHF. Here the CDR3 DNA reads TGTGCCAGCAGTTTTCTGAGCAATCAGCCCCAGCATTTT.

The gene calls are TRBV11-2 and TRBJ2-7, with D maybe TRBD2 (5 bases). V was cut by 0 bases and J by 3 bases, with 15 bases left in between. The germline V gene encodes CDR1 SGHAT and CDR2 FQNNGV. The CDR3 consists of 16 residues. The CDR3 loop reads CASSLDLSEGFYEQYF. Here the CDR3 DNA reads TGTGCCAGCAGCTTAGATCTAAGTGAGGGTTTCTACGAGCAGTACTTC.